This T cell receptor beta chain originates from a study of response to subunit inactivated influenza vaccine. This clonotype was observed many times. Antigen unknown. Germline trimming cut 3 bases from V and 0 bases from J; bases unmatched to any gene: 10. Germline CDR1 reads ENHRY; CDR2 reads SYGVKD. CDR3 size: 18 residues. MiXCR, applied by TCRdb to the RT-PCR reads, yields one record per CDR3 protein. The repertoire holds about 480,000 distinct CDR3 sequences, with 11% as singletons. Notes on the study in general: Few additional T cells are recruited per seasonal influenza vaccination, authors suggested.

V is TRBV10-3 and J is TRBJ2-1, with 8 bases that match TRBD2. The sequencing used PBMCs from blood, collected about 6 weeks after vaccination. This receptor was obtained from a man aged 50 or older who received an inactivated influenza vaccine. This chain's CDR3 is CAISDPLERGHSYNEQFF. CDR3 coding DNA: TGTGCCATCAGTGACCCACTAGAGCGGGGGCACTCCTACAATGAGCAGTTCTTC.